A single sample gave rise to the 21 T cell receptor beta chains below, sequenced in a study. TCRdb ran MiXCR on the 5' RACE reads and lists one entry per CDR3 protein. The table records around 57,000 distinct CDR3 sequences, roughly 28% of them present only once. The specimen was tumor-infiltrating memory CD4+ T cells sorted from the breast tumor. Stated subset: memory CD4+ T cells, CD4+CD45RO+CD25-. All receptors come from a female donor with breast cancer.

This clonotype was counted a few times. In DNA, the CDR3 is TGTGCCAGCAGTGAAGTTATTGGGCAGAGGGGGCCCGGCTACACCTTC. The encoded protein is CASSEVIGQRGPGYTF. The chain employs TRBV6-1 and TRBJ1-2; 7 positions agree with TRBD1. Germline values: CDR1 MNHNS, CDR2 SASEGT. This CDR3 is 16 amino acids long. V was clipped by 1 base and J by 8 bases; unmatched bases: 13.

The gene calls are TRBV5-6 and TRBJ1-3; D remains unclear. Germline-derived CDR1 and CDR2 are SGHDT and YYEEEE. The CDR3 is 14 residues long. Between the trimmed V and J ends, which lost 2 bases and 0 bases, there was a span of 6 bases. CDR3 nucleotides: TGTGCCAGCAGCTTACAGCACTCTGGAAACACCATATATTTT. It translates to CASSLQHSGNTIYF.

CDR3 loop: CASTLDPTGGSLNSPLHF. The CDR3 bases are TGTGCCAGCACCTTAGACCCGACAGGGGGCTCGTTAAATTCACCCCTCCACTTT. The rearrangement links TRBV5-4 to TRBJ1-6; 10 bases fit TRBD1. This CDR3 region has 18 residues. CDR1 SGHNT and CDR2 YYREEE come from the germline V gene (reference sequence). J gave up 7 bases and V 6 bases, and 16 bases lay outside the gene matches.

This clonotype came up many times. The CDR3 nucleotides read TGCGCCAGCAGCTTGGGTGCGACAAGTCAAGAGACCCAGTACTTC. It translates to CASSLGATSQETQYF. The chain combines TRBV5-1 with TRBJ2-5; D is uncertain. The germline V gene has CDR1 SGHRS and CDR2 YFSETQ. The CDR3 is made up of 15 amino acids. With 0 bases removed from V and 2 bases from J, the gap between germline ends came to 11 bases.

V and J are TRBV7-2 and TRBJ1-5, with 7 bases identical to TRBD1. The CDR3 totals 14 residues. Germline V gives CDR1 SGHTA, CDR2 FQGNSA. Unmatched junction bases numbered 5, after V lost 3 bases and J lost 6 bases. As DNA, the CDR3 is TGTGCCAGCAGCTTTCGACAGGGAGGTCAGCCCCAGCATTTT. As protein: CASSFRQGGQPQHF.

This clonotype was observed a few times. This sequence joins TRBV13 and TRBJ2-1, with 9 bases identical to TRBD1. Per the germline V gene, CDR1 is PRHDT and CDR2 is FYEKMQ (reference sequence). The CDR3 totals 15 residues. After removal of 5 bases from V and 8 bases from J, the junction contained 10 bases not matched to a gene. The CDR3 here is CASSAWTGVIDEQFF. DNA for the CDR3: TGTGCCAGCAGCGCCTGGACAGGGGTTATCGATGAGCAGTTCTTC.

The chain carries TRBV24-1 and TRBJ2-7; no clear D gene. The CDR3 contains 13 residues. Trimming stripped 7 bases from V and 1 base from J, with 10 bases between. Germline CDR1 reads KGHDR; CDR2 reads SFDVKD. CDR3 region: CATSRGQSYEQYF. The CDR3 DNA reads TGTGCCACCAGCCGAGGTCAGTCCTACGAGCAGTACTTC.

The CDR3: CASSLDGLNQETQYF. CDR3 bases: TGTGCCAGCAGCTTAGATGGCCTAAATCAAGAGACCCAGTACTTC. The gene calls are TRBV7-2 and TRBJ2-5; unclear D gene. V gave up 1 base and J gave up 2 bases, with 11 bases separating them. Germline values: CDR1 SGHTA, CDR2 FQGNSA. The CDR3 loop spans 15 amino acids.

There are a few counts of this clonotype. This chain joins TRBV5-1 and TRBJ2-7; D remains unclear. CDR3 size: 13 residues. V was clipped by 3 bases and J by 2 bases, with 9 bases between them. Germline V gene lookup returns CDR1 SGHRS and CDR2 YFSETQ. DNA of the CDR3: TGCGCCAGCAGCTCCTCCCGGACCTACGAGCAGTACTTC. Translating gives CASSSSRTYEQYF.

This rearrangement joins TRBV29-1 to TRBJ2-2; a possible D gene is TRBD2 (6 bases). CDR1 and CDR2 from the germline V gene are SQVTM and ANQGSEA. The CDR3 runs 14 residues. Trimming cost V 6 bases and J 5 bases, with 16 bases left between them. The CDR3 nucleotides are TGCAGCGTGGGGGGAGTAGCAGCAACCGGGGAGCTGTTTTTT. Protein: CSVGGVAATGELFF.

In its sample, this clonotype was seen a few times. The chain is built from TRBV29-1 and TRBJ2-3; 8 bases are a match to TRBD1. In germline, CDR1 is SQVTM, CDR2 ANQGSEA. The CDR3 is made up of 14 amino acids. Written as DNA, the CDR3 is TGCACTAACGACAGGGGCTCTAGCACAGATACGCAGTATTTT. Its protein product is CTNDRGSSTDTQYF.

The chain links TRBV7-8 to TRBJ1-6, with TRBD1 matching over 7 bases. This CDR3 spans 14 amino acids. The germline V gene has CDR1 SGHVS and CDR2 FQNEAQ. The junction had 4 bases not matched to a gene; V was cut back by 5 bases and J by 6 bases. In DNA form, the CDR3 reads TGTGCCAGCAGCGTGAGGGACAGTAATTCACCCCTCCACTTT. It codes for CASSVRDSNSPLHF.

This sequence joins TRBV6-1 and TRBJ1-5, with D possibly matching TRBD1 (5 bases). There are 17 residues in the CDR3. From germline, CDR1 is MNHNS and CDR2 SASEGT. V gave up 2 bases and J gave up 0 bases, with 14 bases separating them. The CDR3 nucleotides are TGTGCCAGCAGTGAAAGGTCAGGGTGGGATAGCAATCAGCCCCAGCATTTT. Amino acids: CASSERSGWDSNQPQHF.

This chain connects TRBV6-5 to TRBJ1-1; D gene ambiguous. The germline V gene has CDR1 MNHEY and CDR2 SVGAGI. The CDR3 has 13 amino acids. V was pared by 5 bases and J by 1 base, with 8 bases between. The CDR3 loop is CASSPNRNTEAFF. In DNA form, the CDR3 reads TGTGCCAGCAGTCCAAACAGGAACACTGAAGCTTTCTTT.

This clonotype was picked up a small number of times. V usage is TRBV20-1 and J usage is TRBJ1-3, with D tentatively TRBD1 (6 bases). Trimming left V 5 bases short and J 0 bases short, with 8 bases between. This CDR3 has 13 residues. CDR1 DFQATT and CDR2 SNEGSKA come from the germline V gene (reference sequence). Written as DNA, the CDR3 is TGCAGTGCTCAGGGGATCTCTGGAAACACCATATATTTT. It translates to CSAQGISGNTIYF.

The chain has TRBV28 and TRBJ2-7; unclear D gene. Trimming removed 5 bases at V and 4 bases at J, with 27 bases between. Germline loops: CDR1 MDHEN, CDR2 SYDVKM. The CDR3 totals 18 residues. The CDR3 DNA is TGTGCCAGCAGTCCGTCAGTTGGCAAGTACTACGATGTATACGAGCAGTACTTC. It yields the protein CASSPSVGKYYDVYEQYF. The whole variable domain, filled in from reference TRBV28 and TRBJ2-7, reads DVKVTQSSRYLVKRTGEKVFLECVQDMDHENMFWYRQDPGLGLRLIYFSYDVKMKEKGDIPEGYSVSREKKERFSLILESASTNQTSMYLCASSPSVGKYYDVYEQYFGPGTRLTVT.

This clonotype was recorded a few times. The gene calls are TRBV2 and TRBJ1-1, with no clear D. The CDR3 consists of 14 residues. The germline CDR1 and CDR2 sequences are SNHLY and FYNNEI. The V end lost 7 bases, the J end lost 2 bases, and 14 bases lay between the germline ends. This CDR3 reads CASKGEGLNTEAFF. The CDR3 DNA sequence: TGTGCCAGCAAAGGTGAAGGGCTTAACACTGAAGCTTTCTTT.

To note about this clonotype: One base away lies a much larger clone, so this may be a sequencing read error. This likely comes from a read error, as the CDR3 has no conserved phenylalanine or tryptophan at its end. The chain joins TRBV20-1 to TRBJ2-3; D call uncertain. V lost 6 bases and J lost 2, with 12 bases in between. Germline CDR1 DFQATT, CDR2 SNEGSKA (reference sequence). This CDR3 has 13 amino acids. As DNA, the CDR3 is TGCAGTGCCGAGAAGGATGCCACAGATACGCAGTATTTG. Translation: CSAEKDATDTQYL.

This clonotype has just a few counts. V gene TRBV7-2 combines with J gene TRBJ2-5; D perhaps matches TRBD2 (5 bases). The CDR3 contains 13 residues. Germline CDR1 is SGHTA and CDR2 is FQGNSA. V was trimmed by 5 bases and J by 1 base, leaving 8 bases between them. The CDR3 is CASSPAGQETQYF. For the CDR3, the DNA is TGTGCCAGCAGCCCCGCGGGCCAAGAGACCCAGTACTTC.

This clonotype showed up just a few times. CDR3 protein: CASKLGGDTEAFF. The CDR3 DNA follows: TGTGCCAGCAAACTCGGGGGGGACACTGAAGCTTTCTTT. The rearrangement joins TRBV6-5 to TRBJ1-1, with D maybe TRBD1 (5 bases). The CDR3 consists of 13 residues. The V gene lost 7 bases and the J gene lost 3 bases, with 12 bases spanning the gap. Germline CDR1 reads MNHEY; CDR2 reads SVGAGI.

The chain links TRBV30 to TRBJ2-2, with D perhaps assigned TRBD1 or TRBD2 (5 bases each). There are 14 residues in the CDR3. Germline CDR1 GTSNPN, CDR2 SVGIG (reference sequence). Trimming left V 3 bases short and J 8 bases short, with 16 bases between. The CDR3 nucleotides read TGTGCCTGGAGGCGAACAGGAACTAGGGGGGAGCTGTTTTTT. This sequence encodes CAWRRTGTRGELFF.